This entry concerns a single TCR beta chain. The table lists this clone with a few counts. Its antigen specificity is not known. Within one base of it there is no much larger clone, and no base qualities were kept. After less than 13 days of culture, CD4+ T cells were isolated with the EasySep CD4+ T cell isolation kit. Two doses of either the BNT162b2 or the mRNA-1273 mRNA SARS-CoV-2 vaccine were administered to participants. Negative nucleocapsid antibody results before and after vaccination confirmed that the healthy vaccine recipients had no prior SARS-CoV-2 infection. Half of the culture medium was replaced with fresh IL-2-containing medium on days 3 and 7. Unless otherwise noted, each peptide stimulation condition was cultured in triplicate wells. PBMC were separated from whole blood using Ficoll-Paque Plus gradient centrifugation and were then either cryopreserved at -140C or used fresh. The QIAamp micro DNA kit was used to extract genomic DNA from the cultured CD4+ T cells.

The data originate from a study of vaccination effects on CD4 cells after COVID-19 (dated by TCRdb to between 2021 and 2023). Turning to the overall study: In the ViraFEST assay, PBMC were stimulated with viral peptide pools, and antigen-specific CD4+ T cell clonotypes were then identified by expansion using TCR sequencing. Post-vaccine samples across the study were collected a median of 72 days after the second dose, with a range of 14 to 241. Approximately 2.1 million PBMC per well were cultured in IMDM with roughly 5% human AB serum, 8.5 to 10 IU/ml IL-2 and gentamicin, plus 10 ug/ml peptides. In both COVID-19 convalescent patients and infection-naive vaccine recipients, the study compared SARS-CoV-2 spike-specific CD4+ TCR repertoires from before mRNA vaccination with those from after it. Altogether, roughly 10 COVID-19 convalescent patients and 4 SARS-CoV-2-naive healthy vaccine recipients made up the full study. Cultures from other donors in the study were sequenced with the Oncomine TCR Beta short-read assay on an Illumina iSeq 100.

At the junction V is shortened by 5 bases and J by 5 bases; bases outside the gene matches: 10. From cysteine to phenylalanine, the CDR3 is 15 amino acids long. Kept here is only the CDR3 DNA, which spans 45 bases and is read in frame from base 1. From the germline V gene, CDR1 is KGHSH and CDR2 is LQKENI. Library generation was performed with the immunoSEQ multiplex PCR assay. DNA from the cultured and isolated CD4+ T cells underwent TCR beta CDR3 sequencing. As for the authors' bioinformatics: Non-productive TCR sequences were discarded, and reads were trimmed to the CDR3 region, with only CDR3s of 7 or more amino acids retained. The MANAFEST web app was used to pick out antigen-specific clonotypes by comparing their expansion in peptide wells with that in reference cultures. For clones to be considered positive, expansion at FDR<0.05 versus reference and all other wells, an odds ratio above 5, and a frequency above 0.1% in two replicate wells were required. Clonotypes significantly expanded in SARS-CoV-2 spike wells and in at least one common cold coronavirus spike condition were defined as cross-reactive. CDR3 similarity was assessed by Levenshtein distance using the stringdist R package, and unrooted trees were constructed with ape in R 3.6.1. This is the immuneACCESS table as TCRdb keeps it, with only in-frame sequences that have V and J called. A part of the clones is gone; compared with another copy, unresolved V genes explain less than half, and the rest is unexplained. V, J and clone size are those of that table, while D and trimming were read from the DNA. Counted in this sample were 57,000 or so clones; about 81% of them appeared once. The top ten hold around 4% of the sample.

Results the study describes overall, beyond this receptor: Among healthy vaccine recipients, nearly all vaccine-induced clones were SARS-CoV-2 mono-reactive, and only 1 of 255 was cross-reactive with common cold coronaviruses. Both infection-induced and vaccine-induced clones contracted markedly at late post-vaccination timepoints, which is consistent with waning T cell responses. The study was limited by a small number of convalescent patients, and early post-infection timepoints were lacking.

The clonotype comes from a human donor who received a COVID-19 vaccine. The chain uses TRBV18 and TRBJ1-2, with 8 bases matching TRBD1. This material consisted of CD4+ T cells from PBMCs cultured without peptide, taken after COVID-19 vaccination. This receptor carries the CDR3 CASSETRGLWYGYTF. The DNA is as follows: TGTGCCAGCTCAGAAACCAGGGGGCTCTGGTATGGCTACACCTTC.